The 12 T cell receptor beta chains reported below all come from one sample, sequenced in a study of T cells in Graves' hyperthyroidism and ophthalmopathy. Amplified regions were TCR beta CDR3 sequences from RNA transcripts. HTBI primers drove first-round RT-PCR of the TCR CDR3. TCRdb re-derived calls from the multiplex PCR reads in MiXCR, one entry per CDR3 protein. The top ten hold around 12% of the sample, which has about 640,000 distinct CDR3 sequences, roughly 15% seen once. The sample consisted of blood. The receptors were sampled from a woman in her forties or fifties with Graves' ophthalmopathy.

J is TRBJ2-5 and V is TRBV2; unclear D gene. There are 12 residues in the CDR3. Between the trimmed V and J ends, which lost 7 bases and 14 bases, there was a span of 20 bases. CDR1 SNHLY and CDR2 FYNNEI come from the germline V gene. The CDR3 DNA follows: TGTGCCAGCAATGCAGCGACGAGGACGTATTACTTC. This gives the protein CASNAATRTYYF.

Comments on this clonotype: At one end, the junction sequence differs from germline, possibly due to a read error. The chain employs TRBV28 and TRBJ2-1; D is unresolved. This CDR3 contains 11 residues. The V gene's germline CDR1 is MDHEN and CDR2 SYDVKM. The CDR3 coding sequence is TGTGCCGGCAGTCCGAACTTTGAGCAGTTCTTC. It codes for CAGSPNFEQFF.

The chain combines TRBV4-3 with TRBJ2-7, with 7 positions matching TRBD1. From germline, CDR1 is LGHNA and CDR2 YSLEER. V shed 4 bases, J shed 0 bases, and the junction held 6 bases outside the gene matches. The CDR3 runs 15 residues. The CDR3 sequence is CASSRGTANSYEQYF. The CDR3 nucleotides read TGCGCCAGCAGCCGAGGGACAGCCAACTCCTACGAGCAGTACTTC.

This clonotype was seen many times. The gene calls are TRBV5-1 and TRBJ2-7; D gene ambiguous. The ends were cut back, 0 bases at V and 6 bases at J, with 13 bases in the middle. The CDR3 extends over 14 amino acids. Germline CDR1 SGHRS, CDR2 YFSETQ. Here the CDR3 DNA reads TGCGCCAGCAGCTTGGGCAGACTTGCACTCGAGCAGTACTTC. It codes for CASSLGRLALEQYF. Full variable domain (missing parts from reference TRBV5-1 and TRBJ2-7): KAGVTQTPRYLIKTRGQQVTLSCSPISGHRSVSWYQQTPGQGLQFLFEYFSETQRNKGNFPGRFSGRQFSNSRSEMNVSTLELGDSALYLCASSLGRLALEQYFGPGTRLTVT.

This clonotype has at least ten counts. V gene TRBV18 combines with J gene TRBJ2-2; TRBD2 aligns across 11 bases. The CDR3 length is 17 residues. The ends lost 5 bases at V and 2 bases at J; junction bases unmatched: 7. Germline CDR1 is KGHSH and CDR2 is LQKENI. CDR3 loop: CASSSLAGGPNTGELFF. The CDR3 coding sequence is TGTGCCAGCTCATCCCTAGCGGGAGGCCCAAACACCGGGGAGCTGTTTTTT.

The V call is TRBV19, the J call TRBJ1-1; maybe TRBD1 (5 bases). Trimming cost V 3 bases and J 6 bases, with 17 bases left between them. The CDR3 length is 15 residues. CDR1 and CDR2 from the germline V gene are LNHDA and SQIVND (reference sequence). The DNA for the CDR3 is TGTGCCAGTAGTATCGGGACTCATACCGGCGCTGAAGCTTTCTTT. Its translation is CASSIGTHTGAEAFF. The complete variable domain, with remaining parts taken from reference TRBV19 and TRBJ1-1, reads DGGITQSPKYLFRKEGQNVTLSCEQNLNHDAMYWYRQDPGQGLRLIYYSQIVNDFQKGDIAEGYSVSREKKESFPLTVTSAQKNPTAFYLCASSIGTHTGAEAFFGQGTRLTVV.

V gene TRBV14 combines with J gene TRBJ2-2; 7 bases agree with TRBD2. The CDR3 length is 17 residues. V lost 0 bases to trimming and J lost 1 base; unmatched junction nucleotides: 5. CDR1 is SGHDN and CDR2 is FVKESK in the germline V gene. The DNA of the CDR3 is TGTGCCAGCAGCCAAGATGGGCTAGCGGAGAACACCGGGGAGCTGTTTTTT. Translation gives CASSQDGLAENTGELFF.

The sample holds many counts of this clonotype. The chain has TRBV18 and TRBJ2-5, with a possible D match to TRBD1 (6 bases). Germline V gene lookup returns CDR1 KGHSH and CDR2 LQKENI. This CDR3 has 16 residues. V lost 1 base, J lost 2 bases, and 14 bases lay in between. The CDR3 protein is CASSPRNREAQETQYF. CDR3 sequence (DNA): TGTGCCAGCTCACCACGAAACAGGGAAGCGCAAGAGACCCAGTACTTC.

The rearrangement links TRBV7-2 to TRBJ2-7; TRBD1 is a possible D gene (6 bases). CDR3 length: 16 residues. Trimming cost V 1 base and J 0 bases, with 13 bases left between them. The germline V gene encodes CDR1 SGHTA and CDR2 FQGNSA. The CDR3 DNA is TGTGCCAGCAGCTTAGTCGGACAGATAGACTCCTACGAGCAGTACTTC. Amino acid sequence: CASSLVGQIDSYEQYF.

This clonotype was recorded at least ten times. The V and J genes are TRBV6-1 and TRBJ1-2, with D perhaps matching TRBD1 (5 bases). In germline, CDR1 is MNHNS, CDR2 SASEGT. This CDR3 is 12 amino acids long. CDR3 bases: TGTGCTCTCACTGGGGCGCTTTATGGCTACACCTTC. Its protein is CALTGALYGYTF.

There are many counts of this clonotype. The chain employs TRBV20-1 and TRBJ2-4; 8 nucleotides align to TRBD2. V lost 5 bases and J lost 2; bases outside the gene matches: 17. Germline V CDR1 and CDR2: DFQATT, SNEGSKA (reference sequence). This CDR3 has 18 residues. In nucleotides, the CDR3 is TGCAGTGCTGGGCGGTGGCGGGAGGTTTCCGGGACCAAAAACATTCAGTACTTC. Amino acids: CSAGRWREVSGTKNIQYF.

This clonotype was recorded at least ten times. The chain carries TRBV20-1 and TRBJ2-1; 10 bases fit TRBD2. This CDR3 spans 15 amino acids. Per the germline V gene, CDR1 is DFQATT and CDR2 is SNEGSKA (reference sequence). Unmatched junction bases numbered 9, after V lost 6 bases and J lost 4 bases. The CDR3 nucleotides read TGCAGTGCGAGCCATCTAGCGGGGGAATACAATGAGCAGTTCTTC. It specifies CSASHLAGEYNEQFF.